This T cell receptor beta chain was sequenced in a study of circulating tumor DNA in untreated peripheral T-cell lymphoma. The study, taken as a whole, reports: Persistent ctDNA after therapy did not always predict relapse. Baseline tissues yielded roughly 88% and baseline serum under 70% tumor-specific clonotype detection. After two cycles, ctDNA cleared in 38% of serially sampled patients.

As regards this clone: The target antigen is unknown.

The method was immunoSEQ multiplex PCR; TCRdb's version includes in-frame clones alone and lacks a portion of them. The sample lists several hundred clones, 78% occurring once. Germline trimming cut 5 bases from V and 0 bases from J; bases unmatched to any gene: 11. There are 17 residues in the CDR3. Germline values: CDR1 LNHDA, CDR2 SQIVND (reference sequence). This chain links TRBV19 with TRBJ2-3; 7 bases match TRBD2. The receptor was isolated from a human donor with peripheral T-cell lymphoma. Input material: cell-free DNA from blood serum. DNA for the CDR3: TGTGCCAGTAGTCCCGGGGGGACTTTCCATAGCACAGATACGCAGTATTTT. Its translation is CASSPGGTFHSTDTQYF. The full variable domain, in which reference TRBV19 and TRBJ2-3 provide the parts outside the CDR3, is DGGITQSPKYLFRKEGQNVTLSCEQNLNHDAMYWYRQDPGQGLRLIYYSQIVNDFQKGDIAEGYSVSREKKESFPLTVTSAQKNPTAFYLCASSPGGTFHSTDTQYFGPGTRLTVL.